This TCR beta chain was captured in a study of shared clonotypes between healthy human individuals. Study-level information: Sampling drew on donors who were a couple of women and a few men aged 18 to 49. The study, taken as a whole, reports: Sampling used blood alone; tissue repertoires probably differ.

An assay was performed, and its level was deep. Some clones are missing from TCRdb's copy, which holds only in-frame ones; the method was immunoSEQ multiplex PCR. The repertoire holds a few hundred thousand clones, over 60% seen once, with approximately 12% in the top ten. Comment on this clone: Its antigen is not identified.

This CDR3 contains 16 residues. Germline V lookup: CDR1 MNHEY, CDR2 SMNVEV (reference sequence). Trimming removed 5 bases from V and 2 bases from J; junction bases left unmatched: 7. The material sequenced was PBMCs. The clonotype comes from a woman between 40 and 50 years old in good health. Some clones in this sample may be carry-over from other donors' samples. V gene TRBV27 combines with J gene TRBJ2-1; 9 bases match TRBD2. CDR3: CASSIIAGVTYNEQFF. The CDR3 nucleotides read TGTGCCAGCAGTATAATAGCGGGAGTAACCTACAATGAGCAGTTCTTC.